The 15 T cell receptor beta chains below were found in one sample sequenced in a study of OX40 agonist ivuxolimab in advanced cancers. The table came from immunoSEQ multiplex PCR; TCRdb's copy has only in-frame clones and leaves some out. The sample consists of 80,000 or so clones, 84% of them appearing once. Sequences were derived from CD4+ or CD8+ T cells sorted from blood, sampled in a trial of the OX40 agonist ivuxolimab. Source of these receptors: an adult with an advanced solid tumor such as melanoma, head and neck, liver or kidney cancer.

This chain joins TRBV5-4 and TRBJ1-6, with D hard to call. Germline-derived CDR1 and CDR2 are SGHNT and YYREEE (reference sequence). V was cut by 6 bases and J by 6 bases, with 16 bases left in between. The length of the CDR3 is 15 residues. The CDR3 protein is CASTLSRDPNSPLHF. CDR3 DNA sequence: TGTGCCAGCACCCTCAGTAGAGACCCTAATTCACCCCTCCACTTT.

The chain employs TRBV15 and TRBJ2-5, with 10 bases lining up with TRBD2. Germline assignment: CDR1 LNHNV and CDR2 YYDKDF (reference sequence). V shed 5 bases, J shed 0 bases, and the junction held 3 bases outside the gene matches. The CDR3 covers 15 residues. In DNA, the CDR3 is TGTGCCACCAGCCGCGGACTAGCGGACCAAGAGACCCAGTACTTC. This codes for CATSRGLADQETQYF.

This sequence joins TRBV28 and TRBJ1-3; no definite D call. Trimming cost V 6 bases and J 0 bases, with 12 bases left between them. The length of the CDR3 is 15 residues. Germline CDR1 reads MDHEN; CDR2 reads SYDVKM. The CDR3 is CASSPPLNSGNTIYF. CDR3 nucleotide sequence: TGTGCCAGCAGCCCACCCCTGAACTCTGGAAACACCATATATTTT. The variable domain in full, completed from reference TRBV28 and TRBJ1-3, reads DVKVTQSSRYLVKRTGEKVFLECVQDMDHENMFWYRQDPGLGLRLIYFSYDVKMKEKGDIPEGYSVSREKKERFSLILESASTNQTSMYLCASSPPLNSGNTIYFGEGSWLTVV.

The rearrangement uses TRBV11-2 and TRBJ2-7, with no clear D. The CDR3 has 13 residues. The germline gives CDR1 SGHAT, CDR2 FQNNGV. The germline V and J ends were trimmed by 1 base and 1 base, with 5 bases remaining between them. The CDR3 reads CASSLGHSYEQYF. The CDR3 DNA sequence: TGTGCCAGCAGCTTAGGTCATTCCTACGAGCAGTACTTC. Using reference TRBV11-2 and TRBJ2-7 for the parts outside the CDR3, the full variable domain is EAGVAQSPRYKIIEKRQSVAFWCNPISGHATLYWYQQILGQGPKLLIQFQNNGVVDDSQLPKDRFSAERLKGVDSTLKIQPAKLEDSAVYLCASSLGHSYEQYFGPGTRLTVT.

The CDR3 here is CASSAGDRGGTDTQYF. The CDR3 coding sequence is TGTGCCAGCAGTGCCGGCGACAGGGGAGGCACAGATACGCAGTATTTT. This chain joins TRBV6-1 and TRBJ2-3; 8 nucleotides line up with TRBD1. This CDR3 region has 16 residues. V dropped 4 bases and J dropped 1; count of bases not matched to a gene: 7. CDR1 MNHNS and CDR2 SASEGT come from the germline V gene.

In nucleotides, the CDR3 is TGCGCCAGCAGCTTGTCCCGACTAGCGACCGGGGAGCTGTTTTTT. Translating it yields CASSLSRLATGELFF. The V gene is TRBV5-1, the J gene TRBJ2-2; 8 positions agree with TRBD2. J gave up 5 bases and V 1 base, and 4 bases lay outside the gene matches. Germline assignment: CDR1 SGHRS and CDR2 YFSETQ. The CDR3 sequence is 15 residues long.

Ten or more counts support this clone. The chain is built from TRBV30 and TRBJ1-6; TRBD1 aligns across 7 bases. CDR3 length: 14 amino acids. The germline gives CDR1 GTSNPN, CDR2 SVGIG (reference sequence). Trimming took 3 bases from V and 5 from J; bases not matched to a gene: 4. The CDR3 region is CAWSRGQDNSPLHF. CDR3 DNA: TGTGCCTGGAGCCGAGGACAGGATAATTCACCCCTCCACTTT.

The CDR3 bases are TGTGCCAGCAGCAGGGTAGCGGGAGGCAATGAGCAGTTCTTC. Translation: CASSRVAGGNEQFF. The chain employs TRBV7-7 and TRBJ2-1, with 10 bases lining up with TRBD2. V shed 5 bases and J 6 bases; nucleotides not matched to a gene: 4. The CDR3 consists of 14 residues. CDR1 SSHAT and CDR2 FNYEAQ come from the germline V gene (reference sequence).

The chain couples TRBV7-2 to TRBJ1-4; D ambiguous. Near its end, the DNA agrees better with TRBJ2-2, so the J call may be wrong. Germline lookup yields CDR1 SGHTA and CDR2 FQGNSA. CDR3 length equals 12 residues. CDR3 residues: CASSPQTGELFF. DNA for the CDR3: TGTGCCAGCAGCCCACAGACAGGGGAGCTGTTTTTT.

J is TRBJ1-3 and V is TRBV5-4; maybe TRBD1 (6 bases). The CDR3 runs to 13 residues. Trimming removed 3 bases from V and 5 bases from J, with 9 bases in between. Per the germline V gene, CDR1 is SGHNT and CDR2 is YYREEE (reference sequence). CDR3 sequence reads: CASSWDIRNTIYF. DNA for the CDR3: TGTGCCAGCAGCTGGGACATTCGAAACACCATATATTTT. The full variable domain, with the rest looked up from reference TRBV5-4 and TRBJ1-3, is ETGVTQSPTHLIKTRGQQVTLRCSSQSGHNTVSWYQQALGQGPQFIFQYYREEENGRGNFPPRFSGLQFPNYSSELNVNALELDDSALYLCASSWDIRNTIYFGEGSWLTVV.

This chain links TRBV7-2 with TRBJ2-1; D call uncertain. The germline V gene has CDR1 SGHTA and CDR2 FQGNSA. Between the trimmed V and J ends, which lost 1 base and 6 bases, there was a span of 10 bases. This CDR3 has 14 residues. Here the CDR3 reads CASSLEGRFNEQFF. The CDR3 DNA reads as TGTGCCAGCAGCTTAGAAGGACGGTTCAATGAGCAGTTCTTC.

This clone has just a few counts. The chain has TRBV28 and TRBJ1-1; 7 bases fit TRBD1. Looked up from germline, CDR1 is MDHEN and CDR2 is SYDVKM. The CDR3 is 13 residues long. Germline trimming cut 4 bases from V and 4 bases from J; bases unmatched to any gene: 3. The CDR3 sequence is CASSSPGGTEAFF. CDR3 DNA: TGTGCCAGCAGTTCCCCAGGGGGCACTGAAGCTTTCTTT.

This sequence joins TRBV5-1 and TRBJ2-2, with D perhaps TRBD2 (6 bases). The CDR3 length is 13 residues. Germline-derived CDR1 and CDR2 are SGHRS and YFSETQ. Deletions cut 4 bases from V and 6 bases from J, with 10 bases between. CDR3 sequence (DNA): TGCGCCAGCAGCGCGGGACCCTCCGGGGAGCTGTTTTTT. It yields the protein CASSAGPSGELFF.

The chain recombines TRBV5-6 with TRBJ1-1; unclear D gene. The V gene lost 0 bases and the J gene lost 0 bases, with 6 bases spanning the gap. Germline V gene data show CDR1 as SGHDT and CDR2 as YYEEEE. The CDR3 is 14 amino acids. The chain's CDR3 is CASSLVHLNTEAFF. The CDR3 coding sequence is TGTGCCAGCAGCTTGGTACACCTGAACACTGAAGCTTTCTTT.

The rearrangement joins TRBV4-1 to TRBJ2-3, with a weak D call TRBD1 (6 bases). CDR1 MGHRA and CDR2 YSYEKL come from the germline V gene. This CDR3 has 16 amino acids. The germline V and J ends were trimmed by 3 bases and 6 bases, with 19 bases remaining between them. The CDR3 reads CASSHSGQTGSDTQYF. For the CDR3, the DNA is TGCGCCAGCAGCCATTCAGGGCAGACAGGATCCGATACGCAGTATTTT.